This TCR beta chain was sequenced for a study of cytomegalovirus exposure and HLA in healthy donors. Overall study findings and caveats: Later analysis suggested most CMV-associated TCR beta chains were HLA-restricted. Among the most significant clusters, several appeared linked to common viral pathogens in a later analysis. Beyond CMV serostatus, there was no information to go on about immune exposure.

The PCR was carried out with 60 Vbeta primers and 13 Jbeta primers. Per the study methods: The count from a later analysis was 65 million to 90 million unique TCR beta chains, some 12 million of them shared. Profiling relied on immunoSEQ multiplex PCR, and the TCRdb table lists in-frame clones only, not all of them. V and J calls and clone size are copied from that table; D and trimming were computed from the DNA. The repertoire includes roughly 120,000 clones, around three quarters of them detected once, and roughly 2% sits in the top ten. About this clone itself: Its antigen is as yet unknown.

This CDR3 is built from 15 residues. V was cut by 5 bases and J by 5 bases, with 18 bases left in between. The germline V gene encodes CDR1 MNHEY and CDR2 SMNVEV (reference sequence). This chain connects TRBV27 to TRBJ2-5; the D gene is possibly TRBD1 (6 bases). The sequence was collected from a young man in good health and CMV-seronegative. Sequencing input: PBMCs. The CDR3 DNA follows: TGTGCCAGCAGTCTCCGTAGGCAGGGGTTGGAGACCCAGTACTTC. It is translated as CASSLRRQGLETQYF.